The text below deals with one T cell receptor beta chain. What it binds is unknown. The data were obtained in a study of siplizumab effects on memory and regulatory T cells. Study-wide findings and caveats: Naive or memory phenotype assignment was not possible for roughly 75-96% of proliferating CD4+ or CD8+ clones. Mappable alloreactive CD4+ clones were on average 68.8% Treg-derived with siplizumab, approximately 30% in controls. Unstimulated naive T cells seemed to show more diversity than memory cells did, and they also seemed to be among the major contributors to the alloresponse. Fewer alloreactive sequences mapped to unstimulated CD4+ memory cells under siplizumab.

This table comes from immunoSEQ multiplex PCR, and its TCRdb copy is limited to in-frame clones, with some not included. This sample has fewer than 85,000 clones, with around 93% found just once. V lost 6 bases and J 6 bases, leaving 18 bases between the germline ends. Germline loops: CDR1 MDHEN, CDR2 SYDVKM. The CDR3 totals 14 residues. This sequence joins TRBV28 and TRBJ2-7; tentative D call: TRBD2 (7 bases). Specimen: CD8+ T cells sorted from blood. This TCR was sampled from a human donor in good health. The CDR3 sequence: CASSKTGRGAEQYF. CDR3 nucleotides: TGTGCCAGCAGCAAAACGGGGAGGGGGGCCGAGCAGTACTTC.